A single sample is the source of the 9 T cell receptor beta chains below, sequenced in a study of molecular identifiers for immune sequencing clone quantification (dated by TCRdb to the late 2010s). Libraries were prepared through PCR. TCRdb shows the sequencer as NextSeq 500. TCRdb's own reprocessing of the public reads used fastp at Q25 and MiXCR and kept productive beta chains. All rows with the same CDR3 protein become a single entry with the most common DNA and genes. Here the sample has around 300,000 distinct CDR3 sequences; 24% occur a single time. About 0.7% of the sample is in the top ten clones. The sequencing sample was made of naive CD8+ T cells from blood, with Jurkat cell RNA spiked in. The cell subset or site label, read with the paper, signifies: FACS-sorted CD8+CD4-CCR7+CD45RA+ naive T cells. The receptor source for this set is a human donor in good health. Some libraries in this study had Jurkat cell RNA spiked in.

Regarding this clonotype: A read error may explain this, as a much larger clone is one base away. The gene calls are TRBV19 and TRBJ2-7; TRBD2 is a possible D gene (5 bases). CDR1 and CDR2 (germline): LNHDA, SQIVND (reference sequence). This CDR3 contains 12 residues. As DNA, the CDR3 is TGTGCCAGTAGTATCGGAGGAAACGAGCAGTGCTTC. As protein: CASSIGGNEQCF.

This clonotype occurred many times. The rearrangement uses TRBV28 and TRBJ2-3; 9 bases are a match to TRBD2. The CDR3 covers 16 residues. The J segment lost 5 bases and the V segment lost 4 bases, leaving 10 bases of the junction unmatched. Germline V gene data show CDR1 as MDHEN and CDR2 as SYDVKM. The CDR3 loop is CASSYPSGIREDTQYF. The DNA for the CDR3 is TGTGCCAGCAGTTATCCTAGCGGGATTAGGGAAGATACGCAGTATTTT.

Of note for this clonotype: A read error is possible here, since a much larger clone lies one base away. V is TRBV5-1 and J is TRBJ1-5; D is unresolved. From germline, CDR1 is SGHRS and CDR2 YFSETQ. The CDR3 spans 14 residues. The CDR3 here is CDTGGSYSNQPQHF. For the CDR3, the DNA is TGCGACACCGGTGGCAGCTATAGCAATCAGCCCCAGCATTTT. Combining the CDR3 with reference TRBV5-1 and TRBJ1-5 gives the whole variable domain KAGVTQTPRYLIKTRGQQVTLSCSPISGHRSVSWYQQTPGQGLQFLFEYFSETQRNKGNFPGRFSGRQFSNSRSEMNVSTLELGDSALYLCDTGGSYSNQPQHFGDGTRLSIL.

This clonotype was seen many times. The chain employs TRBV19 and TRBJ2-7; possibly TRBD1 for D (5 bases). Trimming took 9 bases from V and 3 from J, leaving 12 bases between them. The CDR3 is 12 amino acids. Germline V gene data show CDR1 as LNHDA and CDR2 as SQIVND (reference sequence). Here the CDR3 DNA reads TGTGCCAGCAGTCCAGGGATCTACGAGCAGTACTTC. As protein: CASSPGIYEQYF.

This clonotype was recorded many times. This chain connects TRBV7-9 to TRBJ2-3; 10 bases are a match to TRBD2. Looked up from germline, CDR1 is SEHNR and CDR2 is FQNEAQ (reference sequence). J gave up 5 bases and V 4 bases, and 15 bases lay outside the gene matches. This CDR3 comprises 18 residues. The CDR3 bases are TGTGCCAGCAGCTCCCACAAATCACTAGCGGGGAAGATAGATACGCAGTATTTT. This encodes CASSSHKSLAGKIDTQYF.

There are a few counts of this clonotype. One end of the junction fails to match germline, which may point to a read error. The chain joins TRBV28 to TRBJ2-1, with D tentatively TRBD1 (6 bases). Per the germline V gene, CDR1 is MDHEN and CDR2 is SYDVKM. This CDR3 comprises 12 residues. CDR3: CASSLEGGRSIF. CDR3 coding DNA: TGTGCCAGCAGTTTAGAAGGGGGACGGTCTATTTTC.

The rearrangement uses TRBV7-9 and TRBJ2-7; TRBD1 matches 8 bases. The J segment lost 5 bases and the V segment lost 5 bases, leaving 5 bases of the junction unmatched. Germline V lookup: CDR1 SEHNR, CDR2 FQNEAQ (reference sequence). This CDR3 spans 13 amino acids. CDR3 loop: CASSLSGGHEQYF. CDR3 in DNA: TGTGCCAGCAGCCTGTCAGGGGGCCACGAGCAGTACTTC.

This rearrangement joins TRBV27 to TRBJ2-2; D gene uncertain. Trimming removed 2 bases from V and 0 bases from J, with 7 bases in between. Germline values: CDR1 MNHEY, CDR2 SMNVEV (reference sequence). The CDR3 is 15 amino acids. CDR3 in DNA: TGTGCCAGCAGTTTAATAAATACGAACACCGGGGAGCTGTTTTTT. This gives the protein CASSLINTNTGELFF.

This clonotype was seen a handful of times. CDR3 bases: TGTGCCAGCAGCCTCGGACAGGCCGCGGGCGAGCAGTACTTC. It codes for CASSLGQAAGEQYF. V gene TRBV5-6 combines with J gene TRBJ2-7, with 7 bases aligning to TRBD1. The germline V gene encodes CDR1 SGHDT and CDR2 YYEEEE. V shed 4 bases and J 6 bases; nucleotides not matched to a gene: 10. This CDR3 is 14 amino acids long.